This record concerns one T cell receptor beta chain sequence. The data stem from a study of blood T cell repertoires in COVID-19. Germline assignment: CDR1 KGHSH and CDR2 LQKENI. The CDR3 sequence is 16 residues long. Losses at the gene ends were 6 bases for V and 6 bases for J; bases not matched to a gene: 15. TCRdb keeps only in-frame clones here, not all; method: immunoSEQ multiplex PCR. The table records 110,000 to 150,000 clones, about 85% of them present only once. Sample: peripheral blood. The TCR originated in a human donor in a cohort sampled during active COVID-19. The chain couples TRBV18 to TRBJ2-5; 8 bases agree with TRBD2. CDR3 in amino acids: CASSPGLGFMLKTQYF. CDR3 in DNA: TGTGCCAGCTCGCCGGGACTAGGATTTATGTTAAAGACCCAGTACTTC.